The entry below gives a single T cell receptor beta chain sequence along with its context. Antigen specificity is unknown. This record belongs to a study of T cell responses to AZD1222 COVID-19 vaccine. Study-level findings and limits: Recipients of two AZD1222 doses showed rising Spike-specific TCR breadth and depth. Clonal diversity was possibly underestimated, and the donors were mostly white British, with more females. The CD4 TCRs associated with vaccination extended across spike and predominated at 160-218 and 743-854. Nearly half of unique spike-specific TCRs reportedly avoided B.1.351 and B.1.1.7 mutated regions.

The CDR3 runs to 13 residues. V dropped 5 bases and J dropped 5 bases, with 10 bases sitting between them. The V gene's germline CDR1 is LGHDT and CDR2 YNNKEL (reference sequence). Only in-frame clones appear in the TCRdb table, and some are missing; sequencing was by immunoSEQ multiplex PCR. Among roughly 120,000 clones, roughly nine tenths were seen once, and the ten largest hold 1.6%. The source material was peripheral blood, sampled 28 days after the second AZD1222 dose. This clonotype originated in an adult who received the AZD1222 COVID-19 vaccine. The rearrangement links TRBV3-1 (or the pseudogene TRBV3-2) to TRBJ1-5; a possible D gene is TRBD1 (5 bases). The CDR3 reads CASSLMGDQPQHF. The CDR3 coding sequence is TGTGCCAGCAGCTTGATGGGGGATCAGCCCCAGCATTTT.